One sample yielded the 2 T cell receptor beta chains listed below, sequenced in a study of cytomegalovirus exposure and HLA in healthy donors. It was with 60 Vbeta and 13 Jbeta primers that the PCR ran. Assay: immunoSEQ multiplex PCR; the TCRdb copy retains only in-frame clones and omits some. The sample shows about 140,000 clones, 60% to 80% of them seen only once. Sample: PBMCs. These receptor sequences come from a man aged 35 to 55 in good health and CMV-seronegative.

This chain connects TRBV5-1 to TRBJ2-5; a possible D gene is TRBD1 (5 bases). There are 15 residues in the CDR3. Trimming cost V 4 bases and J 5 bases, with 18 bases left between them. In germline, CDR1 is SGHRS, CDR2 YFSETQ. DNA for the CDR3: TGCGCCAGCAGCCCGAATGCAGGGAATCAGGAGACCCAGTACTTC. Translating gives CASSPNAGNQETQYF.

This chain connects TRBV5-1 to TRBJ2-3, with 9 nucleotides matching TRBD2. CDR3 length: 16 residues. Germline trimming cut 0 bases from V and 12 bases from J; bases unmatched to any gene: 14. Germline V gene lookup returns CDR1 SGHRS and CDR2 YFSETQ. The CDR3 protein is CASSLDLRLAGKSQYF. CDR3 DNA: TGCGCCAGCAGCTTGGATTTAAGGCTAGCGGGGAAGTCCCAGTATTTT.